This T cell receptor beta chain was recorded in a study of vaccination and CD4 T cells after COVID-19. Study-level background: SARS-CoV-2 PCR on nasal swabs had been positive for the convalescent patients; 8 or 9 were mild and one was severe.

As for this clonotype: Its matching antigen is unknown.

The CDR3 extends over 15 amino acids. Trimming pared 6 bases from V and 0 bases from J, leaving 14 bases between. CDR1 is MNHEY and CDR2 is SMNVEV in the germline V gene (reference sequence). Time point indicated: late sampling 161 to 241 days after vaccination in a few convalescent patients. Described treatment: approximately nine-day PBMC culture with coronavirus spike peptide pools or control peptides (ViraFEST assay). An Oncomine TCR Beta short-read assay was used to sequence the DNA from cultured CD4+ T cells. TCRdb redid the calling of the PCR reads with MiXCR, one entry per CDR3 protein. The top ten clones hold less than 25% of a sample with 15,000 to 20,000 distinct CDR3 sequences, around 50% of them seen once.

This specimen was CD4+ T cells from blood, cultured in vitro, taken about 7 months after SARS-CoV-2 vaccination. This receptor was taken from a human donor who had recovered from COVID-19. The J gene is TRBJ1-2, the V gene TRBV27, with D maybe TRBD1 (6 bases). The CDR3 DNA is TGTGCCAGCAGACTCGCGGGGGCCCCTAACTATGGCTACACCTTC. It codes for CASRLAGAPNYGYTF.